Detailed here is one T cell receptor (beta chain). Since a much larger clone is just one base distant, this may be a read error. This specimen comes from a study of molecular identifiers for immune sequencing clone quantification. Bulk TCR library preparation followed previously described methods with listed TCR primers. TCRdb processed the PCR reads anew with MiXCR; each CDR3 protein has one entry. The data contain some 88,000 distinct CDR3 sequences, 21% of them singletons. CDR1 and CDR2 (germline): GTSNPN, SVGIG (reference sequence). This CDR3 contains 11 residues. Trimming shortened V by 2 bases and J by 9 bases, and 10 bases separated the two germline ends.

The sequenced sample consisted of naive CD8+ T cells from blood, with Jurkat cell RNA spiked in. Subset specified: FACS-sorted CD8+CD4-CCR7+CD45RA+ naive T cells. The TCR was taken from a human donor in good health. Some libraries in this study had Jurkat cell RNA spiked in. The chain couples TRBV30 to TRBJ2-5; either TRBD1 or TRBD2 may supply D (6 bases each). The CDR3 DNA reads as TGTGCCTGGAGTATGGAGGGGGCCCAGTACTTC. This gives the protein CAWSMEGAQYF.